This is a list of T cell receptor beta chains from one sample in a study of CD8+CD57+ T cells in acquired aplastic anemia. MiXCR, run by TCRdb on the reads, gives a single entry per CDR3 protein. The data contain 150,000 to 200,000 distinct CDR3 sequences, less than 60% of them singletons. Sequenced sample: sorted CD4+, CD8+, or CD8+CD57+ T cells (not recorded which) from PBMCs. The source is a human donor with aplastic anemia. Both conserved end residues are part of each CDR3. A D gene is named only where the DNA matches it firmly. For some rows the clone size is stated as once, few or many, or as a class when expanded; others skip it.

.	TRBV5-6	TRBJ2-7	many	TGTGCCAGCGGGCTTCAGGGGGGAGCCTACGAGCAGTACTTC	CASGLQGGAYEQYF
.	TRBV7-3	TRBJ2-7	.	TGTGCCAGCAGCTTAACGTGGACGGACTCCTACGAGCAGTACTTC	CASSLTWTDSYEQYF
.	TRBV9	TRBJ2-7	many	TGTGCCAGCAGCGTAGCAGCCGATGGGGGCTCCTACGAGCAGTACTTC	CASSVAADGGSYEQYF
TRBD2	TRBV10-3	TRBJ2-7	once	TGTGCCATCAGTGAAACGGGACTAGCGGGAGACTACGAGCAGTACTTC	CAISETGLAGDYEQYF
.	TRBV2	TRBJ2-7	few	TGTGCCAGCATACCTCAAAACCCGGTAGGGGGACGGTACGAGCAGTACTTC	CASIPQNPVGGRYEQYF
TRBD2	TRBV5-6	TRBJ2-7	many	TGTGCCAGCAGCTTGGAGGGACTAGTTTACTACGAGCAGTACTTC	CASSLEGLVYYEQYF
.	TRBV19	TRBJ2-7	.	TGTGCCAGTAGTATCACTCCAGCGAGGGGGGAGCAGTACTTC	CASSITPARGEQYF
TRBD1	TRBV15	TRBJ2-3	few	TGTGCCACCAGCAGAGGGGACAGGGGGTTCACAGATACGCAGTATTTT	CATSRGDRGFTDTQYF
TRBD2	TRBV29-1	TRBJ2-1	few	TGCAGGGGGGGGTCATCTTACAATGAGCAGTTCTTC	CRGGSSYNEQFF
.	TRBV7-3	TRBJ2-7	.	TGTGCCAGCAGCTTATCCCCAGGAGAGTGGTACGAGCAGTACTTC	CASSLSPGEWYEQYF
.	TRBV24-1	TRBJ2-5	many	TGTGCCACCAGTGATTCGTGGGGCAGCCAAGAGACCCAGTACTTC	CATSDSWGSQETQYF
TRBD1	TRBV2	TRBJ1-4	many	TGTGCCAGCAGTTACAGGGGGCGCGGTGAAAAACTGTTTTTT	CASSYRGRGEKLFF
.	TRBV10-3	TRBJ1-2	.	TGTGCCAACAGTGACCCCGGGCCACCACCGGTGGGTGGCTACACCTTC	CANSDPGPPPVGGYTF
TRBD1	TRBV7-2	TRBJ1-3	many	TGTGCCAGCAGCTTCGCCGGGACAGTTGGAAACACCATATATTTT	CASSFAGTVGNTIYF
TRBD1	TRBV5-5	TRBJ2-1	many	TGTGCCAGCAGCCCTGCGGGACAGGGCTACAATGAGCAGTTCTTC	CASSPAGQGYNEQFF
.	TRBV14	TRBJ2-1	many	TGTGCCAGCAGCCAATTTGCCGGAAGCTCCTACAATGAGCAGTTCTTC	CASSQFAGSSYNEQFF
TRBD1	TRBV7-9	TRBJ2-7	.	TGTGCCAGCAGCTCCTCTGACAGGGAGCGGGAGCAGTACTTC	CASSSSDREREQYF
.	TRBV6-6	TRBJ1-1	many	TGTGCCAGCGGAAGGGAGATGAACACTGAAGCTTTCTTT	CASGREMNTEAFF
.	TRBV20-1	TRBJ1-1	.	TGCAGTGCTAGGGGCGTGGGAGATACTGAAGCTTTCTTT	CSARGVGDTEAFF
.	TRBV2	TRBJ1-6	.	TGTGCCAGTCTAAACCCCGTCTATAATTCACCCCTCCACTTT	CASLNPVYNSPLHF
.	TRBV19	TRBJ1-2	many	TGTGCCAGTATCCGACGGGGTAACTATGGCTACACCTTC	CASIRRGNYGYTF
TRBD1	TRBV19	TRBJ1-4	many	TGTGCCAGTAGTTGGACAGGGGGTAATGAAAAACTGTTTTTT	CASSWTGGNEKLFF
.	TRBV10-3	TRBJ1-3	.	TGTGCCAGCATGGAATTAGGATCTGGAAACACCATATATTTT	CASMELGSGNTIYF
TRBD1	TRBV6-4	TRBJ2-5	.	TGTGCCAGCAGCAAGGACAGGGGTGAGACCCAGTACTTC	CASSKDRGETQYF
.	TRBV9	TRBJ2-1	.	TGCGCCAGCAGCACGAGCGGTCCAAGCTCCTACAATGAGCAGTTCTTC	CASSTSGPSSYNEQFF
.	TRBV12-3/TRBV12-4	TRBJ1-5	.	TGTGCCAGCAGCATGGAGGTCCAGGCGAATCAGCCCCAGCATTTT	CASSMEVQANQPQHF
.	TRBV18	TRBJ1-2	.	TGTGCCAGCTCACCGGAGGGCTACTATGGCTACACCTTC	CASSPEGYYGYTF
.	TRBV25-1	TRBJ2-1	.	TGTGCCAGCAGTGGCCTAGGGGGAGCCAATGAGCAGTTCTTC	CASSGLGGANEQFF
.	TRBV24-1	TRBJ1-1	.	TGTGCCACATCGGGACCGCCGAGCACTGAAGCTTTCTTT	CATSGPPSTEAFF
TRBD1	TRBV7-2	TRBJ1-5	.	TGTGCCAGCAGCTTTATCGACAGGGGTGGTCAGCCCCAGCATTTT	CASSFIDRGGQPQHF
.	TRBV7-9	TRBJ2-5	many	TGTGCCAGCAGCTTAGCGGGGGACAAGCAAGAGACCCAGTACTTC	CASSLAGDKQETQYF
TRBD1	TRBV15	TRBJ2-2	.	TGTGCCACCAGCAGTGACAGGGGGGGATCGAACACCGGGGAGCTGTTTTTT	CATSSDRGGSNTGELFF
.	TRBV20-1	TRBJ2-1	many	TGCAGTGCTAGACTAGCTCTGAGCTCCTACAATGAGCAGTTCTTC	CSARLALSSYNEQFF
.	TRBV3-1	TRBJ1-5	many	TGTGCCAGCAGCCCGACCCCCGATCAGCCCCAGCATTTT	CASSPTPDQPQHF
.	TRBV19	TRBJ2-7	.	TGTGCCAGTAGTATGGGGTCCGTCTACGAGCAGTACTTC	CASSMGSVYEQYF
TRBD1	TRBV19	TRBJ2-3	many	TGTGCCAGTAGTAAATACCGGGACAGGGGCACAGATACGCAGTATTTT	CASSKYRDRGTDTQYF
.	TRBV6-2/TRBV6-3	TRBJ2-5	.	TGTGCCAGCAGTTACCTGACAGCCCGGGAGACCCAGTACTTC	CASSYLTARETQYF
TRBD1	TRBV5-4	TRBJ1-1	many	TGTGCCAGCAGCCTGACAGGGGATGTCACTGAAGCTTTCTTT	CASSLTGDVTEAFF
.	TRBV20-1	TRBJ1-2	.	TGCAGTGCTAGCCTCTCTGGGGGCAGGGCGCGCTACACCTTC	CSASLSGGRARYTF
.	TRBV15	TRBJ2-1	.	TGTGCCACGGGACTCTCTTACAATGAGCAGTTCTTC	CATGLSYNEQFF
TRBD2	TRBV20-1	TRBJ2-3	.	TGCAGTGCTAGAAACGGCGGGGGGGCTTCAGATACGCAGTATTTT	CSARNGGGASDTQYF
.	TRBV20-1	TRBJ1-3	.	TGCAGTGCTAGAGATCCGGGAGCCCACTCTGGAAACACCATATATTTT	CSARDPGAHSGNTIYF
TRBD1	TRBV25-1	TRBJ1-1	.	TGTGCCAGCGTTTGGGGACAGGGGGCCACTGAAGCTTTCTTT	CASVWGQGATEAFF
.	TRBV18	TRBJ1-1	few	TGTGCCAGCGGTGAGGGGGGGATGAACACTGAAGCTTTCTTT	CASGEGGMNTEAFF
TRBD2	TRBV25-1	TRBJ2-7	once	TGTGCCAGCAGTGAATCCGAACTAGCGATCTACGAGCAGTACTTC	CASSESELAIYEQYF
.	TRBV20-1	TRBJ2-1	many	TGCAGTGCCTATCGGACTGGCAATGAGCAGTTCTTC	CSAYRTGNEQFF
TRBD1	TRBV20-1	TRBJ1-1	many	TGCAGTGCTAGTTCCGGGACAGGCCTCACTGAAGCTTTCTTT	CSASSGTGLTEAFF
.	TRBV7-7	TRBJ2-2	.	TGTGCCAGCGTTGAAAGAAACACCGGGGAGCTGTTTTTT	CASVERNTGELFF
.	TRBV3-1	TRBJ2-5	few	TGTGCCAGCAGCCAATACAGGGATCTACAAGAGACCCAGTACTTC	CASSQYRDLQETQYF
TRBD1	TRBV2	TRBJ1-2	.	TGTGCCAGCAGTGTGGACAGGGGAATCTATGGCTACACCTTC	CASSVDRGIYGYTF
.	TRBV5-1	TRBJ2-1	.	TGCGCCAGCAGCCTGACGGCCTCCTACAATGAGCAGTTCTTC	CASSLTASYNEQFF
.	TRBV19	TRBJ1-1	once	TGTGCCAGTAAGGGGCAGGGCAGTGAAGCTTTCTTT	CASKGQGSEAFF